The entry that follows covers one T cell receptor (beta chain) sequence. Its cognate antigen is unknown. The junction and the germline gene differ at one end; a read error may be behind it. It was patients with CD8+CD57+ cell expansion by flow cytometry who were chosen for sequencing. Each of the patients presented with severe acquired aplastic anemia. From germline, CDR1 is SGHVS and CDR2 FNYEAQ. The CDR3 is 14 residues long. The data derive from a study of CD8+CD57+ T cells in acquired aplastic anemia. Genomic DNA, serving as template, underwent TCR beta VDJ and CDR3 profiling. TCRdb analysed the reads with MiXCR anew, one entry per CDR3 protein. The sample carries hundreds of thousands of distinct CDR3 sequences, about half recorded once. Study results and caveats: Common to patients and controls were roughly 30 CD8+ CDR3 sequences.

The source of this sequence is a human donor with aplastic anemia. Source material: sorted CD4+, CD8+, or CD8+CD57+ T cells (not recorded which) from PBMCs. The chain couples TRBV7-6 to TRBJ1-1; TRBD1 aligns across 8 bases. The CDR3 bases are TGTGCCAGCAGCTTATCAGGACAGGGCACTGAAGCTTCCTTT. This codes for CASSLSGQGTEASF.